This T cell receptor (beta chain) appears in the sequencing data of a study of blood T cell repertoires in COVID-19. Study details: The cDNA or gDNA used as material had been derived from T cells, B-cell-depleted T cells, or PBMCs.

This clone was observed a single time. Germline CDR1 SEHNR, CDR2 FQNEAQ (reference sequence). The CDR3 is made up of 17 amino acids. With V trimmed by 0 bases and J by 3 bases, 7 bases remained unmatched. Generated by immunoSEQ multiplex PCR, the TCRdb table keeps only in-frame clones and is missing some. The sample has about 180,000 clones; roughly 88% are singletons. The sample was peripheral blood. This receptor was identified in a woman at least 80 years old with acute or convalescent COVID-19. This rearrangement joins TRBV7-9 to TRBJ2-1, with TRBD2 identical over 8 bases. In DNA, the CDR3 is TGTGCCAGCAGCTTAGCGGACAGCGGGAGAAACTACAATGAGCAGTTCTTC. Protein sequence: CASSLADSGRNYNEQFF.